The clone carrying this TCR beta chain was seen only a few times. What it binds is unknown. UMIs and sample barcodes were carried by the TCR alpha and TCR beta cDNA libraries that 5'RACE produced using constant-segment primers. TCRdb used MiXCR to reprocess the 5' RACE reads, holding one entry per CDR3 protein. Of approximately 450,000 distinct CDR3 sequences in the sample, 15% to 20% were seen once. The sample is drawn from a study of T-cell memory formation after mild COVID-19. Study overall: The TCR clusters were mostly specific to one donor. Study-wide results and caveats: There was a balanced CD4/CD8 profile in clones contracting day 15 to 85, and later expanders leaned CD4+. Among contracting clones, CD4+ were mainly CM/EM and CD8+ enriched in EMRA.

This CDR3 comprises 15 residues. V dropped 2 bases and J dropped 3 bases, with 13 bases sitting between them. Germline-derived CDR1 and CDR2 are MNHEY and SMNVEV (reference sequence). The origin of this receptor is an adult woman who had mild COVID-19 (a few samples of this study predate the infection). Cell type and time point are not known. The rearrangement links TRBV27 to TRBJ1-1; tentative D call: TRBD1 (6 bases). Material: PBMCs or a T cell subset sorted from them (not recorded which). CDR3 sequence: CASSLRGPGDTEAFF. DNA of the CDR3: TGTGCCAGCAGTTTACGGGGGCCAGGGGACACTGAAGCTTTCTTT.